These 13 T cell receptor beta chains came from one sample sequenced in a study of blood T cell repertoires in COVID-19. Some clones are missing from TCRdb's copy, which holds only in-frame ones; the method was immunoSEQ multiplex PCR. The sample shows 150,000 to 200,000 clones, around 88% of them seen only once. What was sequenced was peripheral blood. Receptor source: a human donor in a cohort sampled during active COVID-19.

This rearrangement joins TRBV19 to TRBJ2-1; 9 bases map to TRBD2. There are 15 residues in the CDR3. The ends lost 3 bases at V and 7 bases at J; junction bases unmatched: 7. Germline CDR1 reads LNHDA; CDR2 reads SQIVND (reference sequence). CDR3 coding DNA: TGTGCCAGTAGTATCGAGGCGGGAGGGGAAAATGAGCAGTTCTTC. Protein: CASSIEAGGENEQFF.

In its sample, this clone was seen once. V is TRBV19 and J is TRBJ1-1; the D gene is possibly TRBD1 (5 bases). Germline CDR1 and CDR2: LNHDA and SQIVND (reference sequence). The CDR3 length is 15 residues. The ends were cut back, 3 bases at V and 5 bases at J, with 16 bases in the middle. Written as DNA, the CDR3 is TGTGCCAGTAGTATGGAACAGTTCGGGGGGACTGAAGCTTTCTTT. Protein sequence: CASSMEQFGGTEAFF.

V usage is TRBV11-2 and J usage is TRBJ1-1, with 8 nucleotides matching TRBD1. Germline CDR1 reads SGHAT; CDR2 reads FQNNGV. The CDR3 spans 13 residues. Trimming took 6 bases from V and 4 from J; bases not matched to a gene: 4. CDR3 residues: CASRKTGATEAFF. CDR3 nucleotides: TGTGCCAGCAGGAAGACAGGGGCCACTGAAGCTTTCTTT.

CDR3 sequence reads: CAISRPSGASTDTQYF. The CDR3 DNA sequence: TGTGCCATCTCACGGCCCAGCGGGGCTAGCACAGATACGCAGTATTTT. The genes are TRBV2 and TRBJ2-3, with 7 positions matching TRBD2. Unmatched junction bases numbered 13, after V lost 10 bases and J lost 0 bases. Germline lookup yields CDR1 SNHLY and CDR2 FYNNEI. This CDR3 has 16 amino acids.

Here the CDR3 DNA reads TGTGCCAGCAGCTTCGACAGGGAGTTTCTCGGGCAGTACTTC. This gives the protein CASSFDREFLGQYF. The V gene is TRBV7-9, the J gene TRBJ2-7, with 7 nucleotides matching TRBD1. The V gene end was trimmed by 3 bases and the J gene end by 9 bases; junction bases not matched to a gene: 11. This CDR3 has 14 residues. Germline V lookup: CDR1 SEHNR, CDR2 FQNEAQ (reference sequence).

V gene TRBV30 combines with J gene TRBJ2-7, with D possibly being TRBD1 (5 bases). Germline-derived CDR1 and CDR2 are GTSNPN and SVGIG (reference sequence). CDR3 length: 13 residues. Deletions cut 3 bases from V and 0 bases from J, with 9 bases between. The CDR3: CAWRGVGSYEQYF. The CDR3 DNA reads TGTGCCTGGAGAGGGGTAGGCTCCTACGAGCAGTACTTC.

The CDR3 loop reads CASSQDPGTGREQYF. The CDR3 nucleotides read TGTGCCAGCAGCCAAGACCCCGGGACAGGGCGCGAGCAGTACTTC. The genes are TRBV3-1 (or the pseudogene TRBV3-2) and TRBJ2-7; 9 bases align to TRBD1. The CDR3 loop spans 15 amino acids. Unmatched junction bases numbered 6, after V lost 0 bases and J lost 6 bases. CDR1 LGHDT and CDR2 YNNKEL come from the germline V gene (reference sequence).

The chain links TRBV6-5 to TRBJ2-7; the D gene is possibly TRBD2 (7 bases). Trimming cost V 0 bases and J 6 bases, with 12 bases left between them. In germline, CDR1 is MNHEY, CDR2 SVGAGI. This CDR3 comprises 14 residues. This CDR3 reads CASSYSGGLGEQYF. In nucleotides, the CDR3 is TGTGCCAGCAGTTACTCGGGGGGGCTAGGCGAGCAGTACTTC.

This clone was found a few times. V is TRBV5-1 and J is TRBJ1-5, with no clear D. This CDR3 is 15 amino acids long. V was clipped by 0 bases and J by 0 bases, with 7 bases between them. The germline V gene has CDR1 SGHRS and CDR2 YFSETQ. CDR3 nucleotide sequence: TGCGCCAGCAGCTTGGACGGGAATAGCAATCAGCCCCAGCATTTT. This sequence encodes CASSLDGNSNQPQHF. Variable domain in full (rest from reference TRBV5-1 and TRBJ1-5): KAGVTQTPRYLIKTRGQQVTLSCSPISGHRSVSWYQQTPGQGLQFLFEYFSETQRNKGNFPGRFSGRQFSNSRSEMNVSTLELGDSALYLCASSLDGNSNQPQHFGDGTRLSIL.

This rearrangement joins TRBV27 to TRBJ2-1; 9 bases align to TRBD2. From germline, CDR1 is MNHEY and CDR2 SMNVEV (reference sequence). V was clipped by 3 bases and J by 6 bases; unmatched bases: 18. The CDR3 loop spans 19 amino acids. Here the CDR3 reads CASSFLPGLAPAGINEQFF. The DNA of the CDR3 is TGTGCCAGCAGTTTCCTCCCGGGACTAGCCCCGGCGGGTATCAATGAGCAGTTCTTC.

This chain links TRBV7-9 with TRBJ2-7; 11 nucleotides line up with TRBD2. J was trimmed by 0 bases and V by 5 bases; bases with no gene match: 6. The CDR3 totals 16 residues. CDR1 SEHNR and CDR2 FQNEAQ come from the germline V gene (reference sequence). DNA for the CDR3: TGTGCCAGCAGCCCTGGGACTAGCGGCTACTCCTACGAGCAGTACTTC. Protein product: CASSPGTSGYSYEQYF.

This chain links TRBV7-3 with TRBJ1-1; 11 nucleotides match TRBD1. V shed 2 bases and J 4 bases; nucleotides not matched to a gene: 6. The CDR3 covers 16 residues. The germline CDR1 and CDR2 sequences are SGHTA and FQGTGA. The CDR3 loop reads CASSLGTGGRRTEAFF. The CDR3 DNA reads TGTGCCAGCAGCTTAGGGACAGGGGGAAGACGCACTGAAGCTTTCTTT.

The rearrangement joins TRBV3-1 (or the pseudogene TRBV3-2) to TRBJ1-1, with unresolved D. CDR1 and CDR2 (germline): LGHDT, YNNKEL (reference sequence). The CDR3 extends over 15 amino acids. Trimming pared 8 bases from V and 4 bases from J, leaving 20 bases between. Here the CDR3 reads CASQDEAGASTEAFF. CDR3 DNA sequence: TGTGCCAGCCAAGACGAGGCGGGAGCCTCCACTGAAGCTTTCTTT.